The sequence of this T cell receptor beta chain was determined in a study of OX40 agonist ivuxolimab in advanced cancers. The data were produced by immunoSEQ multiplex PCR, yet TCRdb's version contains in-frame clones alone and is incomplete. Seen here are 55,000 to 70,000 clones, about 86% observed once, and the top ten hold less than 0.6%. This CDR3 has 16 amino acids. From germline, CDR1 is SGHTA and CDR2 FQGTGA. Trimming at V came to 5 bases and at J to 2 bases, leaving 5 bases not matched to a gene. The sequencing used CD4+ or CD8+ T cells sorted from blood, collected in a trial of the OX40 agonist ivuxolimab. The receptor was derived from an adult with an advanced solid tumor such as melanoma, head and neck, liver or kidney cancer. The V and J genes are TRBV7-3 and TRBJ2-2, with TRBD2 matching 10 bases. The CDR3 loop reads CASSEGTSANTGELFF. The CDR3 nucleotides are TGTGCCAGCAGCGAAGGGACTAGCGCTAACACCGGGGAGCTGTTTTTT.